This T cell receptor (beta chain) derives from a study of beta chain features in type 1 diabetes. Study-level points and caveats: Comparison showed that naive, central memory and Treg TCRB repertoires appeared more similar among patients than among healthy donors. Moderate yet significant TCRB CDR3 shortening was seen in Type 1 diabetes patients in all four CD4+ subsets.

The CDR3 is made up of 14 amino acids. Trimming at V came to 3 bases and at J to 7 bases, leaving 4 bases not matched to a gene. Germline CDR1 is SGHAT and CDR2 is FQNNGV. Concerning this clone itself: Its antigen is as yet unknown.

Sequencing targeted expressed TCRB transcripts, as all isolated RNA had been reverse transcribed. Profiling relied on immunoSEQ multiplex PCR, and the TCRdb table lists in-frame clones only, not all of them. The sample comprises approximately 160,000 clones, almost 65% of which are singletons, and under 0.1% rests with the top ten. The sample taken for sequencing was naive CD4+ T cells from blood. This receptor was taken from a young man with type 1 diabetes. The J gene is TRBJ1-1, the V gene TRBV11-2; 11 bases are a match to TRBD1. The CDR3 reads CASSLDRGLGEAFF. For the CDR3, the DNA is TGTGCCAGCAGCTTGGACAGGGGGCTTGGTGAAGCTTTCTTT.